The sample holds a few counts of the clone carrying this T cell receptor (beta chain). Its antigen is unidentified. These data belong to a study of beta chain features in type 1 diabetes. The investigators reverse transcribed all of the isolated RNA, so they sequenced expressed TCRB transcripts. TCRdb keeps only in-frame clones here, not all; method: immunoSEQ multiplex PCR. This table holds under 950,000 clones, 17% found once. The V gene's germline CDR1 is PRHDT and CDR2 FYEKMQ (reference sequence). This CDR3 has 16 amino acids. Trimming cost V 3 bases and J 2 bases, with 14 bases left between them. Study-wide results and caveats: Diminished insertions and augmented deletions at VDJ junctions characterized type 1 diabetes patients.

This TCR was sampled from a young woman in good health. The chain employs TRBV13 and TRBJ1-5; TRBD1 might be the D (5 bases). Material for sequencing was naive CD4+ T cells from blood. DNA of the CDR3: TGTGCCAGCAGCTTCGGTGGGGGTCGGGGCAATCAGCCCCAGCATTTT. It yields the protein CASSFGGGRGNQPQHF.